Below, one T cell receptor (beta chain) is given with its context. These data belong to a study of control samples from healthy donors and cancer patients. Germline loops: CDR1 SGDLS, CDR2 YYNGEE. CDR3 length equals 16 residues. V shed 0 bases and J 4 bases; nucleotides not matched to a gene: 6. This table comes from immunoSEQ multiplex PCR, and its TCRdb copy is limited to in-frame clones, with some not included. Here the sample spans about 110,000 clones, roughly 80% being singletons. Sequenced input: blood. This chain connects TRBV9 to TRBJ1-1, with 10 bases matching TRBD1. The receptor's source is a woman in her forties or fifties in good health. This CDR3 reads CASSVEGDRGFTEAFF. The CDR3 DNA reads TGTGCCAGCAGCGTAGAGGGGGACAGGGGTTTCACTGAAGCTTTCTTT.